The present TCR beta chain was sequenced within a study of cytomegalovirus exposure and HLA in healthy donors (dated by TCRdb to about 2017). Regarding the complete study: In an earlier analysis of approximately 500 of the donors, around 300 Gb of sequence data and 90 million to 120 million unique TCR beta sequences from roughly 200 million T cells were reported. An early release that covered more than 550 HLA-typed donors contained about 300 gigabases of sequencing data and 70 million to 100 million unique TCR sequences. The genetic ancestry cluster associated with self-reported Caucasian donors included around 76% of the 350 to 500 genotyped donors. The aim of the study was to test whether cataloging public T cell receptors could identify signatures of past pathogen exposure. The T cell repertoires of 700 or so subjects were profiled by immunosequencing and related to cytomegalovirus serostatus. A separate validation cohort of over 95 different subjects was used in addition to the approximately 700-subject first cohort. To predict cytomegalovirus infection status, the study brought together high-throughput TCR immunosequencing, statistical association of individual TCRs with disease status, and machine learning. In a later analysis, previously published TCR beta repertoires from several hundred donors were re-analyzed and high-resolution HLA genotyping was added so that TCR occurrence patterns could be studied. In the later analysis, no new phenotypic data were used to find candidate immune exposures; instead, reliance was placed on TCR beta sequences and their occurrence across donors. An earlier analysis of 500 to 650 of the donors applied high-throughput TCR beta sequencing to assess whether each TCR beta V gene segment acted as functional or pseudogenic. Donor age, sex, ethnicity and CMV serostatus were compiled together with the repertoire data. A later genetic analysis used genome-wide SNP genotypes for about three fifths of the 666 donors, treating that subset as a discovery cohort. All discovery cohort repertoires had been generated using a single sequencing platform. HLA typing covered class I and class II loci at four-digit resolution. The number of donors typed differed by locus, with roughly 620-630 for A, B, C, DRB1 and DQB1, around 500 for DQA1, about 610 for DPA1, and around 450 for DPB1. Because of strong linkage in the cohort, four to six DR-DQ haplotypes were treated as single units for association and clustering. Among around 400 genotyped donors of the cohort, an average of around 220,000 unique TCR beta nucleotide sequences was sequenced per donor, of which about 19% were non-productive. General findings and caveats noted by the study authors: Presence/absence analyses assumed roughly uniform sequencing depth across donors, an assumption that may not hold. Across donors, most TCR sequences were observed very rarely, whereas some public TCRs were present in many individuals. Some IMGT-functional V segments, including TRBV6-2 and TRBV6-3, could not be distinguished by the 87-base-pair reads and were therefore excluded. The classifier was reported to diagnose cytomegalovirus status with high specificity and sensitivity in both the original cohort and the validation cohort. Compared with the roughly 720-donor mean, donors in an Asian-associated ancestry cluster had fewer N-insertions in productive TCRs, according to a later genetic analysis. Several of the top co-occurrence clusters appeared to be linked to parvovirus B19, influenza, CMV and Epstein-Barr virus, according to a later analysis. For the cohort, immune exposure information was limited to CMV serostatus. A few of the identified cytomegalovirus-associated TCR beta chains were confirmed in vitro to be specific for cytomegalovirus antigens. Because HLA typing was unavailable for some donors at each locus, only the typed subset was used in association tests. Linkage disequilibrium might explain the correlated functional status among segregating V segments, but an unknown experimental factor could not be ruled out. The study gave a list of around 170 TCR beta chains associated with cytomegalovirus. A later analysis found that TCR association rates varied across HLA loci, with DRB1 alleles showing the most associated TCRs and HLA-C alleles the fewest. Strong co-occurrence of HLA alleles, especially DR and DQ, made assigning TCR associations to individual alleles difficult. The cohort was sequenced for TCR beta chains only, and without alpha or paired-chain data the features that could be detected were limited. In an earlier analysis of fewer than 750 of the donors, most TCR beta V segments were observed in productive rearrangements about 87% or about 30% of the time, broadly matching IMGT annotations. According to a later analysis, most CMV-associated TCR beta chains appeared to be HLA-restricted, and the HLA associations seemed to be driven largely by CMV exposure. V-gene and J-gene trimming of TCR beta chains was associated with a missense DCLRE1C variant in a later genetic analysis, and the association was replicated in an independent cohort. The earlier analysis of approximately 540 of the donors excluded some 15 rarely observed V segments, including chromosome 9 orphons, because counts were too low. In a later analysis, HLA-associated TCR beta chains were found to be more clonally expanded and to have lower generation probabilities than equally common non-associated chains. The authors suggested that the approach could potentially be extended to other disease states and immunological phenotypes. The sequencing pipeline was judged likely to have produced a cluster of highly shared sequence variants as a technical artifact. A further reported finding was that TCR beta sequences accurately predicted the HLA-A and HLA-B alleles for most subjects in the first cohort. Specific HLA alleles were associated with about 17,000 TCR beta sequences at a false discovery rate of 0.05 in a later analysis.

The library relied on the immunoSEQ multiplex PCR assay. The multiplex PCR relied on a mix of 60 forward primers for TCR Vbeta segments and 13 reverse primers for TCR Jbeta segments. Amplification of the CDR3 region of rearranged TCR beta genes was performed with a multiplex PCR assay on genomic DNA. The amplified TCR beta libraries were sequenced on the Illumina HiSeq System as 87-base-pair reads. The authors' analysis ran thus. A later analysis tallied roughly 80 million unique TCR beta chains across the 600 to 700 repertoires, and about 12 million of those chains were shared by two or more donors. A nearest-neighbor algorithm error-corrected the raw reads and collapsed the reads into unique sequences, merging closely related sequences to remove PCR and sequencing errors. CDR3 sequences were aligned to IMGT reference sequences to assign V, D and J gene segments. For a sequence to be retained, a match of at least six nucleotides to both a V gene segment and a J gene segment was required. A rearrangement counted as productive if the CDR3 had no stop codons and remained in frame with V and J, and every other rearrangement counted as non-productive. CDR3 was defined by IMGT convention, running from the second conserved V-encoded cysteine to the conserved J-encoded phenylalanine. The earlier analysis of about 620 of the donors excluded sequences that lacked an unambiguous match to a single V gene segment. An earlier analysis of some 500 of the donors classified V segments as functional when productive rearrangements were above 56.7% and as segregating when the standard deviation between donors was above 5%. A statistical classification framework was built for diagnosing cytomegalovirus status from the catalog of TCR beta chain sequences. In a later analysis, V and J genes were assigned by comparing TCR nucleotide sequences against IMGT/GENE-DB human TR gene sequences. Using the TCRdist pipeline, a later analysis assigned CDR3 sequences along with most-parsimonious VDJ recombination scenarios. In a later analysis, each TCR beta chain was defined by its CDR3 amino acid sequence together with its V-gene family, and reads lacking a unique V-gene family were excluded. To address suspected cross-contamination and a sequencing artifact, a later analysis removed several hundred highly shared, low-generation-probability nucleotide sequences. For each public chain, a later analysis derived a clonal expansion index from normalized ranks of inferred template counts within each repertoire. A later analysis computed generation probabilities with a VDJ recombination model fitted to out-of-frame rearrangements, and checked the results against IGoR. A later analysis scored TCR-TCR, TCR-HLA and TCR-CMV co-occurrence with hypergeometric tests, applying a repertoire-size bias correction to TCR pairs. To estimate false discovery rates, a later analysis permuted the HLA or CMV assignments 20 times. In a later analysis, co-occurring TCRs were grouped with DBSCAN, and TCRdist sequence similarity was added when clustering was performed within HLA-allele-positive subsets. For co-occurrence clustering, repertoires with fewer than 30,000 or more than 120,000 public chains were excluded, along with 4 to 6 repertoires with anomalous nucleotide sharing. What TCRdb holds here is the immuneACCESS table cut down to in-frame rearrangements. Part of the clones is not present; checked against another copy, under half of the missing clones reflect an unresolved V gene, and the others are unexplained. That table gives V, J and clone size, and the DNA gave D and trimming. Here the sample has about 91,000 clones; roughly 78% occur a single time. The top ten constitute approximately 4.4% of the sample.

V lost 0 bases and J lost 3 bases; the stretch between them is 6 bases long. CDR1 and CDR2 are drawn from the germline V gene: SGHDT, YYEEEE. From the cysteine through the phenylalanine, the CDR3 covers 14 amino acids. The retained sequence is limited to the CDR3, 42 bases, with the frame set at the first base. In total, about 650 healthy bone marrow donors made up the cohort. At the time of sampling, every cohort member was nominally healthy, though immune exposures that went unrecorded were likely present. The donor was CMV seropositive and belonged to the group of about 290 seropositive cohort members. A peripheral blood sample was provided by each donor, and peripheral blood mononuclear cells were used for TCR beta sequencing. The Qiagen DNeasy Blood Extraction Kit was used to extract genomic DNA from the blood cell samples. Comments on this clone: Its antigen is currently not known. No base-level quality is on record; no much larger clone is a single base apart.

The chain employs TRBV5-6 and TRBJ1-4; TRBD1 is a weak D gene call, 5 bases matching. Sequencing was carried out using PBMCs. The receptor was derived from a male donor in good health and CMV-seropositive. The CDR3 loop reads CASSLGGANEKLFF. Here is the DNA: TGTGCCAGCAGCTTGGGGGGGGCTAATGAAAAACTGTTTTTT.